The rows below give T cell receptor beta chains drawn from one sample of a study of blood T cell repertoires in COVID-19. Clones were read by immunoSEQ multiplex PCR, and TCRdb kept only the in-frame ones, dropping some. The data hold fewer than 150,000 clones, with around 83% observed a single time. Specimen: PBMCs or T cells enriched from blood (not recorded which). Receptors originate from a man aged 30 to 39 who had recovered from COVID-19. CDR3s leave out the opening cysteine and the closing phenylalanine or tryptophan. A D gene is named only where the DNA matches it firmly.

J: TRBJ1-1
D: NA
V: TRBV10-3
CDR3: AISDWSKPNTEAF

J: TRBJ1-1
D: NA
V: TRBV29-1
CDR3: SVARGQDTEAF

J: TRBJ1-1
D: TRBD1
V: TRBV10-3
CDR3: AISTTGENTEAF

J: TRBJ1-1
D: TRBD1
V: TRBV11-2
CDR3: ASSLVGGQGRTTEAF

J: TRBJ1-3
D: TRBD1
V: TRBV25-1
CDR3: ASSFGRQGARGNTIY

J: TRBJ1-5
D: TRBD1
V: TRBV7-8
CDR3: ASRPDRGGNQPQH

J: TRBJ1-2
D: TRBD1
V: TRBV20-1
CDR3: SASGTGGVLGGYT

J: TRBJ1-3
D: NA
V: TRBV14
CDR3: ASSQKGTGGNTIY

J: TRBJ2-2
D: NA
V: TRBV9
CDR3: ASSVSGVGELF

J: TRBJ2-5
D: NA
V: TRBV19
CDR3: ASSIEAHQETQY

J: TRBJ1-1
D: TRBD1
V: TRBV12-3/TRBV12-4
CDR3: ASSGQGSKAF

J: TRBJ2-1
D: NA
V: TRBV5-5
CDR3: ASSLVSGDNEQF

J: TRBJ1-5
D: NA
V: TRBV2
CDR3: ASSTIRDTYSNQPQH

J: TRBJ1-5
D: TRBD1
V: TRBV28
CDR3: ASRTGAGNQPQH

J: TRBJ1-4
D: TRBD1
V: TRBV3-1/TRBV3-2
CDR3: ASSQGGTGTFAEKLF

J: TRBJ2-7
D: NA
V: TRBV3-1/TRBV3-2
CDR3: ASSQDIPGTYEQY

J: TRBJ1-2
D: NA
V: TRBV12-3/TRBV12-4
CDR3: ASRLGQGSGYT

J: TRBJ1-4
D: NA
V: TRBV27
CDR3: ASSGGSGNEKLF

J: TRBJ1-1
D: NA
V: TRBV19
CDR3: ASVSLRLGNTEAF

J: TRBJ1-6
D: TRBD1
V: TRBV7-9
CDR3: ASSLGGQDNSPLH

J: TRBJ1-2
D: NA
V: TRBV27
CDR3: ASSLSGQTFNYGYT

J: TRBJ1-4
D: NA
V: TRBV3-1/TRBV3-2
CDR3: ASSRREGYEKLF

J: TRBJ2-1
D: TRBD2
V: TRBV10-3
CDR3: AISESVGLAGSDSYNEQF

J: TRBJ2-7
D: TRBD1
V: TRBV3-1/TRBV3-2
CDR3: ASSQGQPYEQY

J: TRBJ1-2
D: NA
V: TRBV7-8
CDR3: ASSLFGWENYGYT

J: TRBJ1-6
D: TRBD1
V: TRBV18
CDR3: ASAKTGGAYNSPLH

J: TRBJ2-7
D: NA
V: TRBV12-3/TRBV12-4
CDR3: ASSLSAGEQY

J: TRBJ2-1
D: TRBD2
V: TRBV20-1
CDR3: SASGRTSGRTFFTYEQF

J: TRBJ2-1
D: NA
V: TRBV12-3/TRBV12-4
CDR3: ASRASVGEQF

J: TRBJ1-2
D: NA
V: TRBV11-2
CDR3: ASSLAIGALYGYT

J: TRBJ2-3
D: TRBD2
V: TRBV5-1
CDR3: ASSETSRNTDTQY

J: TRBJ2-7
D: NA
V: TRBV6-5
CDR3: ASAPQGSYEQY

J: TRBJ2-5
D: TRBD2
V: TRBV27
CDR3: ASSFQPGLRQETQY

J: TRBJ2-1
D: TRBD2
V: TRBV19
CDR3: ASSQRLASNNEQF

J: TRBJ1-6
D: TRBD1
V: TRBV7-9
CDR3: ASSLMTGNSPLH

J: TRBJ2-7
D: NA
V: TRBV21-1
CDR3: ASSKGDRPLAYEQY

J: TRBJ2-7
D: NA
V: TRBV27
CDR3: ASSFPGSYEQY

J: TRBJ1-2
D: NA
V: TRBV5-6
CDR3: ASSLAGVGEGYT

J: TRBJ2-7
D: TRBD2
V: TRBV15
CDR3: ATSRGGVAGAKQY

J: TRBJ1-1
D: TRBD1
V: TRBV15
CDR3: ATSRATGGTEAF

J: TRBJ2-5
D: TRBD1
V: TRBV4-1
CDR3: ASSYTGESGETQY

J: TRBJ2-3
D: NA
V: TRBV6-2/TRBV6-3
CDR3: ASSPPIDTQY

J: TRBJ1-2
D: TRBD1
V: TRBV9
CDR3: ASSTRQGNYGYT

J: TRBJ2-1
D: TRBD2
V: TRBV7-2
CDR3: ASSQGPSGGLVEQF

J: TRBJ1-1
D: NA
V: TRBV6-5
CDR3: ASSKPPPNTEAF

J: TRBJ2-4
D: TRBD1
V: TRBV5-1
CDR3: ASSLWGQGQRDIQY

J: TRBJ1-3
D: NA
V: TRBV9
CDR3: ASSGQTGNTIY

J: TRBJ1-2
D: NA
V: TRBV5-1
CDR3: ASSHDRHYGYT

J: TRBJ2-5
D: TRBD2
V: TRBV25-1
CDR3: ASRFLTSGGKETQY

J: TRBJ2-6
D: NA
V: TRBV19
CDR3: ASSMGGSGANVLT

J: TRBJ1-2
D: NA
V: TRBV27
CDR3: ASSLRGGPDGYT

J: TRBJ2-7
D: TRBD2
V: TRBV4-2
CDR3: ASSQEFGLAGGPREQY

J: TRBJ1-2
D: TRBD1
V: TRBV5-1
CDR3: ASSPPTGTGSYGYT

J: TRBJ1-6
D: NA
V: TRBV5-8
CDR3: ASSPSSYNSPLH

J: TRBJ1-5
D: TRBD1
V: TRBV19
CDR3: ASSAGQGYSNQPQH